The clone carrying this T cell receptor (beta chain) appeared a single time. The antigen is unknown. This sample stems from a study of cytomegalovirus exposure and HLA in healthy donors. Overall study findings and caveats: Association of a missense DCLRE1C variant with TCR beta V- and J-gene trimming was reported in a later analysis. A later analysis associated some 18,000 TCR beta sequences with HLA alleles at a 0.05 false discovery rate.

PCR primers comprised 60 Vbeta and 13 Jbeta primers. The data were produced by immunoSEQ multiplex PCR, yet TCRdb's version contains in-frame clones alone and is incomplete. Of some 150,000 clones in the sample, 79% were seen once. The origin of this receptor is a woman aged 45-59 years in good health and CMV-seronegative. Material: PBMCs.

CDR3 amino acids: CASSGDRGRYGYTF. CDR3 DNA: TGTGCCAGCAGTGGGGACAGGGGGCGTTATGGCTACACCTTC. This chain connects TRBV6-5 to TRBJ1-2; TRBD1 agrees at 12 bases. The V and J ends lost 5 bases and 5 bases, in that order; junction bases with no gene match: 3. Germline assignment: CDR1 MNHEY and CDR2 SVGAGI. The CDR3 runs to 14 residues.